One sample yielded the 22 T cell receptor beta chains listed below, sequenced in a study of T-cell reconstitution after alpha-beta-depleted transplantation in children. A TCRbeta library incorporating unique molecular identifiers was prepared. MiXCR was run by TCRdb on the PCR reads, yielding one entry per CDR3 protein. The sample yields fewer than 500,000 distinct CDR3 sequences, roughly 44% seen once. This specimen consisted of PBMCs, obtained before TCRalphabeta/CD19-depleted stem cell transplant. The receptors originated from a girl aged 2 to 10 with aplastic anemia, due to receive a stem cell transplant.

At least ten counts were recorded for this clonotype. J is TRBJ1-2 and V is TRBV12-3 or TRBV12-4; maybe TRBD1 (5 bases). The length of the CDR3 is 13 residues. V was clipped by 6 bases and J by 0 bases, with 8 bases between them. CDR3 nucleotides: TGTGCCAGCAGGACGACAGCTAACTATGGCTACACCTTC. Protein sequence: CASRTTANYGYTF.

CDR3 nucleotides: TGTGCCAGCAGTTTTACCGGGACCTCTGGAAACATTCAGTACTTC. It yields the protein CASSFTGTSGNIQYF. The rearrangement uses TRBV7-2 and TRBJ2-4; D may correspond to TRBD1 or TRBD2 (5 bases each). The germline V and J ends were trimmed by 6 bases and 6 bases, with 18 bases remaining between them. The CDR3 contains 15 residues. CDR1 is SGHTA, CDR2 FQGNSA, per germline. The full variable domain, in which reference TRBV7-2 and TRBJ2-4 provide the parts outside the CDR3, is GAGVSQSPSNKVTEKGKDVELRCDPISGHTALYWYRQSLGQGLEFLIYFQGNSAPDKSGLPSDRFSAERTGGSVSTLTIQRTQQEDSAVYLCASSFTGTSGNIQYFGAGTRLSVL.

The V call is TRBV5-1, the J call TRBJ2-2; D not certain. The germline V and J ends were trimmed by 4 bases and 8 bases, with 6 bases remaining between them. Per the germline V gene, CDR1 is SGHRS and CDR2 is YFSETQ. CDR3 length: 11 amino acids. The CDR3 region is CASSISGELFF. The CDR3 nucleotides are TGCGCCAGCAGCATCTCTGGGGAGCTGTTTTTT.

This chain links TRBV7-8 with TRBJ2-7; a weak D match, TRBD1 (6 bases). Per the germline V gene, CDR1 is SGHVS and CDR2 is FQNEAQ. The CDR3 is made up of 14 amino acids. V was clipped by 1 base and J by 7 bases, with 14 bases between them. The CDR3 here is CASSLGQAGGEQYF. The CDR3 DNA is TGTGCCAGCAGCTTAGGACAGGCCGGCGGGGAGCAGTACTTC. The full variable domain, its missing parts supplied by reference TRBV7-8 and TRBJ2-7, is GAGVSQSPRYKVAKRGQDVALRCDPISGHVSLFWYQQALGQGPEFLTYFQNEAQLDKSGLPSDRFFAERPEGSVSTLKIQRTQQEDSAVYLCASSLGQAGGEQYFGPGTRLTVT.

This clonotype was picked up a small number of times. The chain uses TRBV7-2 and TRBJ2-5; a weak D match, TRBD2 (5 bases). CDR3 length: 15 amino acids. From germline, CDR1 is SGHTA and CDR2 FQGNSA. Trimming shortened V by 5 bases and J by 5 bases, and 18 bases separated the two germline ends. CDR3 bases: TGTGCCAGCAGCCCACCAACTAGAAGTGGTGAGACCCAGTACTTC. Amino acid sequence: CASSPPTRSGETQYF.

This clonotype was recorded only once. The chain couples TRBV12-3 or TRBV12-4 to TRBJ2-5; 7 bases agree with TRBD2. This CDR3 contains 14 residues. V was clipped by 3 bases and J by 4 bases; unmatched bases: 5. CDR3 sequence: CASSFVREGETQYF. CDR3 DNA: TGTGCCAGCAGTTTTGTCAGGGAGGGAGAGACCCAGTACTTC.

The sample holds a few counts of this clonotype. V gene TRBV6-6 combines with J gene TRBJ2-2; perhaps TRBD2 as D (5 bases). Germline lookup yields CDR1 MNHNY and CDR2 SVGAGI (reference sequence). The CDR3 loop spans 13 amino acids. V was cut by 7 bases and J by 6 bases, with 12 bases left in between. CDR3 nucleotide sequence: TGTGCCAGCATCCTAGGAGGTCCCGGGGAGCTGTTTTTT. It codes for CASILGGPGELFF.

The V and J genes are TRBV4-1 and TRBJ2-7; perhaps TRBD1 as D (5 bases). Germline values: CDR1 MGHRA, CDR2 YSYEKL. The CDR3 extends over 14 amino acids. Trimming took 0 bases from V and 5 from J, leaving 11 bases between them. The CDR3 region is CASSQDSQGDEQYF. In nucleotides, the CDR3 is TGCGCCAGCAGCCAAGACTCCCAGGGTGACGAGCAGTACTTC.

This clonotype was counted at least ten times. The chain recombines TRBV6-1 with TRBJ2-7; possible D gene TRBD2, 6 bases. The CDR3 totals 14 residues. Germline-derived CDR1 and CDR2 are MNHNS and SASEGT. Trimming removed 6 bases at V and 5 bases at J, with 17 bases between. DNA for the CDR3: TGTGCCAGCAGCGCCGGGACTCCTCCTGACGAGCAGTACTTC. Protein product: CASSAGTPPDEQYF.

The CDR3: CASSISRGTEAFF. CDR3 in DNA: TGTGCCAGCAGCATCAGTAGAGGCACTGAAGCTTTCTTT. J is TRBJ1-1 and V is TRBV7-2; D is undetermined. Germline V gives CDR1 SGHTA, CDR2 FQGNSA. V was cut by 5 bases and J by 4 bases, with 11 bases left in between. The CDR3 loop spans 13 amino acids.

This clonotype was counted only a few times. The chain couples TRBV2 to TRBJ2-7, with D uncertain. Trimming cost V 7 bases and J 3 bases, with 10 bases left between them. The CDR3 covers 12 residues. Looked up from germline, CDR1 is SNHLY and CDR2 is FYNNEI. The DNA of the CDR3 is TGTGCCAGCAAGCTACCAAGCTACGAGCAGTACTTC. The encoded protein is CASKLPSYEQYF.

In this sample, this clonotype turned up a few times. The rearrangement links TRBV30 to TRBJ2-7, with no clear D. The V gene lost 4 bases and the J gene lost 6 bases, with 22 bases spanning the gap. CDR1 GTSNPN and CDR2 SVGIG come from the germline V gene (reference sequence). This CDR3 is 15 amino acids long. The CDR3 nucleotides read TGTGCCTGGACCGGTGGAGTGGAGAATCGCCGCGAGCAGTACTTC. As protein: CAWTGGVENRREQYF.

This clonotype showed up many times. V and J are TRBV18 and TRBJ1-1; D may be TRBD1 (5 bases). CDR1 KGHSH and CDR2 LQKENI come from the germline V gene. V lost 2 bases, J lost 8 bases, and 9 bases lay in between. The CDR3 is 12 amino acids. The CDR3 sequence: CASSPIQGEAFF. In nucleotides, the CDR3 is TGTGCCAGCTCACCAATCCAGGGCGAAGCTTTCTTT.

This rearrangement joins TRBV10-3 to TRBJ2-3; D is uncertain. Germline CDR1 ENHRY, CDR2 SYGVKD. CDR3 size: 11 residues. Trimming left V 4 bases short and J 5 bases short, with 4 bases between. CDR3 DNA sequence: TGTGCCATCAGTGCCCGAGATACGCAGTATTTT. Its translation: CAISARDTQYF.

This chain uses TRBV19 with TRBJ1-2; perhaps TRBD1 as D (6 bases). V was clipped by 10 bases and J by 4 bases, with 13 bases between them. The germline V gene has CDR1 LNHDA and CDR2 SQIVND (reference sequence). The CDR3 totals 12 residues. The DNA for the CDR3 is TGTGCCACACGGGAACAGGGCTATGGCTACACCTTC. This encodes CATREQGYGYTF.

The V and J genes are TRBV12-3 or TRBV12-4 and TRBJ2-2; weak D call: TRBD1 (5 bases). The V end was cut by 6 bases, the J end by 15 bases, with 14 bases between. This CDR3 is 11 amino acids long. CDR3 bases: TGTGCCAGCAGCAAACAGGCCCGCGTGTTTTTT. Amino acid sequence: CASSKQARVFF.

The chain is built from TRBV20-1 and TRBJ2-2; 9 bases line up with TRBD1. CDR3 length: 16 residues. In germline, CDR1 is DFQATT, CDR2 SNEGSKA (reference sequence). Losses at the gene ends were 5 bases for V and 4 bases for J; bases not matched to a gene: 11. In DNA, the CDR3 is TGCAGTGCTTTCGGACAGGGGCGAGACTTCACCGGGGAGCTGTTTTTT. Protein sequence: CSAFGQGRDFTGELFF.

A few counts support this clonotype. The chain couples TRBV5-1 to TRBJ2-7, with D unclear. The V end was cut by 2 bases, the J end by 2 bases, with 11 bases between. Germline V gene sequence: CDR1 SGHRS, CDR2 YFSETQ. The CDR3 contains 14 residues. This CDR3 is CASSLDPSTYEQYF. CDR3 DNA: TGCGCCAGCAGCTTAGACCCATCAACCTACGAGCAGTACTTC. Variable domain in full (rest from reference TRBV5-1 and TRBJ2-7): KAGVTQTPRYLIKTRGQQVTLSCSPISGHRSVSWYQQTPGQGLQFLFEYFSETQRNKGNFPGRFSGRQFSNSRSEMNVSTLELGDSALYLCASSLDPSTYEQYFGPGTRLTVT.

This clonotype was counted ten times or more. This chain uses TRBV5-6 with TRBJ2-2; 8 nucleotides align to TRBD1. V was pared by 4 bases and J by 6 bases, with 8 bases of the junction left unmatched. CDR1 SGHDT and CDR2 YYEEEE come from the germline V gene. This CDR3 comprises 15 residues. The chain's CDR3 is CASSLRDRRSGELFF. The DNA for the CDR3 is TGTGCCAGCAGCCTAAGGGACAGGAGATCCGGGGAGCTGTTTTTT.

V gene TRBV2 combines with J gene TRBJ2-1; the match to TRBD2 covers 10 bases. The CDR3 runs to 15 residues. V lost 7 bases to trimming and J lost 8 bases; unmatched junction nucleotides: 11. Germline V gene sequence: CDR1 SNHLY, CDR2 FYNNEI. Written as DNA, the CDR3 is TGTGCCAGCAACCCACAGAGCGGGAGGGCCTATGAGCAGTTCTTC. It encodes CASNPQSGRAYEQFF.

The CDR3 sequence: CSVEPSSSYNEQFF. The CDR3 DNA is TGCAGCGTTGAACCCTCTAGCTCCTACAATGAGCAGTTCTTC. The chain recombines TRBV29-1 with TRBJ2-1; D not resolved. Germline loops: CDR1 SQVTM, CDR2 ANQGSEA. V lost 2 bases and J lost 0, with 8 bases in between. The CDR3 totals 14 residues.

This clonotype turned up a few times. V usage is TRBV7-3 and J usage is TRBJ2-3; 13 bases align to TRBD2. Losses at the gene ends were 5 bases for V and 6 bases for J; bases not matched to a gene: 8. The CDR3 length is 16 residues. Germline V CDR1 and CDR2: SGHTA, FQGTGA. For the CDR3, the DNA is TGTGCCAGCAGCACTTCCGGGACTAGCGGGATTGATACGCAGTATTTT. Amino acid sequence: CASSTSGTSGIDTQYF.